Each of the 22 T cell receptor beta chains below was sequenced from the same sample in a study of OX40 agonist ivuxolimab in advanced cancers. Data came from immunoSEQ multiplex PCR; TCRdb stores just in-frame clones and leaves some out. The table lists tens of thousands of clones, about 86% of them singletons. The sequencing here drew on CD4+ or CD8+ T cells sorted from blood, taken in a trial of the OX40 agonist ivuxolimab. These receptors were taken from an adult with an advanced solid tumor such as melanoma, head and neck, liver or kidney cancer.

The chain is built from TRBV4-3 and TRBJ2-1; 9 bases are a match to TRBD2. This CDR3 comprises 16 residues. J gave up 4 bases and V 0 bases, and 4 bases lay outside the gene matches. Looked up from germline, CDR1 is LGHNA and CDR2 is YSLEER. This CDR3 reads CASSQDQAGGYNEQFF. The CDR3 DNA reads as TGCGCCAGCAGCCAAGATCAGGCGGGAGGGTACAATGAGCAGTTCTTC.

V gene TRBV5-4 combines with J gene TRBJ2-1, with D possibly being TRBD1 or TRBD2 (5 bases each). CDR3 length equals 17 residues. Germline values: CDR1 SGHNT, CDR2 YYREEE (reference sequence). V was trimmed by 3 bases and J by 3 bases, leaving 19 bases between them. CDR3 in DNA: TGTGCCAGCAGCTCGAAGTCAAGAGGGGTGAACTACAATGAGCAGTTCTTC. Translating it yields CASSSKSRGVNYNEQFF. Full variable domain (rest looked up from reference TRBV5-4 and TRBJ2-1): ETGVTQSPTHLIKTRGQQVTLRCSSQSGHNTVSWYQQALGQGPQFIFQYYREEENGRGNFPPRFSGLQFPNYSSELNVNALELDDSALYLCASSSKSRGVNYNEQFFGPGTRLTVL.

Written as DNA, the CDR3 is TGTGCCAGCAGCGTCTACTACTACGAGCAGTACTTC. It encodes CASSVYYYEQYF. The chain recombines TRBV11-3 with TRBJ2-7; D remains ambiguous. This CDR3 has 12 amino acids. In germline, CDR1 is SGHNT, CDR2 YENEEA. V was pared by 5 bases and J by 3 bases, with 8 bases between.

This CDR3 is CASSLWTSGRREQETQYF. CDR3 bases: TGTGCCAGCAGCTTGTGGACTAGCGGGAGGAGGGAGCAAGAGACCCAGTACTTC. The chain combines TRBV5-6 with TRBJ2-5; 14 nucleotides agree with TRBD2. The germline gives CDR1 SGHDT, CDR2 YYEEEE. J gave up 2 bases and V 1 base, and 7 bases lay outside the gene matches. This CDR3 is built from 18 residues.

The genes are TRBV4-1 and TRBJ2-5; TRBD2 agrees at 7 bases. Germline CDR1 and CDR2: MGHRA and YSYEKL. The CDR3 has 16 residues. V gave up 2 bases and J gave up 1 base; unmatched junction bases: 7. The CDR3 coding sequence is TGCGCCAGCAGCCAACCAAGACTAGCAACCCAAGAGACCCAGTACTTC. Translation: CASSQPRLATQETQYF.

The chain carries TRBV9 and TRBJ1-3, with TRBD1 identical over 7 bases. The junction had 8 bases not matched to a gene; V was cut back by 0 bases and J by 2 bases. CDR1 and CDR2 from the germline V gene are SGDLS and YYNGEE. This CDR3 contains 17 residues. As DNA, the CDR3 is TGTGCCAGCAGCGTAGCTTGGGGACAGAACCCTGGAAACACCATATATTTT. Translating it yields CASSVAWGQNPGNTIYF.

A few counts support this clone. The V gene is TRBV19, the J gene TRBJ2-2, with D maybe TRBD2 (6 bases). Germline assignment: CDR1 LNHDA and CDR2 SQIVND (reference sequence). V was trimmed by 5 bases and J by 4 bases, leaving 14 bases between them. This CDR3 comprises 15 residues. The chain's CDR3 is CASSQAGWGTGELFF. As DNA, the CDR3 is TGTGCCAGTAGTCAGGCGGGGTGGGGCACCGGGGAGCTGTTTTTT.

The chain uses TRBV11-2 and TRBJ2-3, with 9 bases that match TRBD2. The CDR3 is 13 amino acids. Per the germline V gene, CDR1 is SGHAT and CDR2 is FQNNGV. The V and J ends lost 0 bases and 14 bases, in that order; junction bases with no gene match: 6. The CDR3, as DNA: TGTGCCAGCAGCTTAGAGTCTAGCGGGAAAATGTATTTT. Its translation is CASSLESSGKMYF.

This chain joins TRBV11-2 and TRBJ1-2, with D possibly matching TRBD1 (6 bases). This CDR3 is 14 amino acids long. V was clipped by 4 bases and J by 7 bases, with 16 bases between them. Germline-derived CDR1 and CDR2 are SGHAT and FQNNGV. The CDR3 region is CASSSLLRGVGYTF. In nucleotides, the CDR3 is TGTGCCAGCAGCTCTCTACTCAGGGGTGTTGGCTACACCTTC.

V gene TRBV30 combines with J gene TRBJ2-2; the match to TRBD2 covers 7 bases. Germline lookup yields CDR1 GTSNPN and CDR2 SVGIG (reference sequence). The CDR3 runs 15 residues. The junction had 6 bases not matched to a gene; V was cut back by 4 bases and J by 1 base. The chain's CDR3 is CAWNREGLNTGELFF. CDR3 DNA sequence: TGTGCCTGGAATAGGGAGGGGCTGAACACCGGGGAGCTGTTTTTT.

This sequence joins TRBV5-4 and TRBJ2-7, with 12 bases that match TRBD2. This CDR3 is 17 amino acids long. V was pared by 4 bases and J by 0 bases, with 8 bases of the junction left unmatched. Germline values: CDR1 SGHNT, CDR2 YYREEE (reference sequence). CDR3 DNA: TGTGCCAGCAGCGGGCTAGCGGGAGGGACATTCTCCTACGAGCAGTACTTC. This sequence encodes CASSGLAGGTFSYEQYF.

The sample holds a few counts of this clone. The rearrangement joins TRBV9 to TRBJ2-7; no firm D call. From germline, CDR1 is SGDLS and CDR2 YYNGEE. Trimming removed 0 bases at V and 1 base at J, with 14 bases between. CDR3 length: 16 residues. The DNA for the CDR3 is TGTGCCAGCAGCGTAGACCCAGCTACGCCATCCTACGAGCAGTACTTC. It codes for CASSVDPATPSYEQYF.

V usage is TRBV11-2 and J usage is TRBJ2-5, with D perhaps TRBD1 (6 bases). Germline CDR1 is SGHAT and CDR2 is FQNNGV. This CDR3 has 15 residues. Deletions cut 5 bases from V and 1 base from J, with 14 bases between. The CDR3 DNA reads as TGTGCCAGCAGCCGATTCACAGGGCGCCAAGAGACCCAGTACTTC. The encoded protein is CASSRFTGRQETQYF.

The chain links TRBV12-5 to TRBJ1-2, with D maybe TRBD1 (6 bases). The CDR3 loop spans 18 amino acids. Trimming cost V 4 bases and J 4 bases, with 25 bases left between them. The germline CDR1 and CDR2 sequences are LGHNT and FRNRAP. Here the CDR3 reads CASGSEETGRKSLYGYTF. DNA for the CDR3: TGTGCTAGTGGTTCCGAGGAGACAGGACGAAAATCCCTCTATGGCTACACCTTC.

This chain connects TRBV9 to TRBJ1-2; TRBD1 is a possible D gene (5 bases). The CDR3 has 12 amino acids. V was cut by 1 base and J by 10 bases, with 11 bases left in between. The germline CDR1 and CDR2 sequences are SGDLS and YYNGEE. The CDR3 DNA follows: TGTGCCAGCAGCGTATGGGACGGCCTCTACACCTTC. Translated: CASSVWDGLYTF.

This chain links TRBV5-4 with TRBJ2-6; D remains unclear. This CDR3 spans 13 amino acids. V shed 2 bases and J shed 4 bases, with 4 bases lying between them. Germline V gene lookup returns CDR1 SGHNT and CDR2 YYREEE (reference sequence). The CDR3 nucleotides are TGTGCCAGCAGCTTATACGGGGCCAACGTCCTGACTTTC. It codes for CASSLYGANVLTF.

V usage is TRBV5-1 and J usage is TRBJ1-3; possibly TRBD1 for D (6 bases). Trimming took off 2 bases at V and 0 bases at J, with 9 bases between the two ends. CDR1 is SGHRS and CDR2 is YFSETQ in the germline V gene. CDR3 length equals 15 residues. In DNA form, the CDR3 reads TGCGCCAGCAGCTTACAGGGAAGCTCTGGAAACACCATATATTTT. Encoded protein: CASSLQGSSGNTIYF.

The genes are TRBV4-2 and TRBJ1-2; TRBD1 matches at 9 bases. Germline CDR1 is LGHNA and CDR2 is YNFKEQ. V lost 3 bases, J lost 9 bases, and 11 bases stayed unmatched. The CDR3 has 15 amino acids. The CDR3 DNA follows: TGTGCCAGCAGCCACCCAGGGGGGACAGGGAATCGCTACACCTTC. Its protein is CASSHPGGTGNRYTF.

This clone occurred once. V and J are TRBV23-1 and TRBJ1-1; possibly TRBD1 for D (6 bases). Being an ORF, TRBV23-1 has a function that is uncertain. The CDR3 is 18 amino acids. V was cut by 2 bases and J by 3 bases, with 22 bases left in between. The CDR3 loop reads CASSQITGYPPKYTEAFF. The CDR3 coding sequence is TGCGCCAGCAGTCAAATAACAGGGTACCCCCCGAAGTACACTGAAGCTTTCTTT.

The rearrangement links TRBV11-3 to TRBJ1-1; D gene ambiguous. Germline CDR1 reads SGHNT; CDR2 reads YENEEA. V lost 1 base, J lost 1 base, and 13 bases lay in between. The CDR3 sequence is 16 residues long. CDR3 sequence reads: CASSLGQDTGNTEAFF. In DNA, the CDR3 is TGTGCCAGCAGCTTAGGTCAAGATACTGGGAACACTGAAGCTTTCTTT.

This chain links TRBV7-9 with TRBJ1-4; a weak D match, TRBD1 (5 bases). V lost 4 bases to trimming and J lost 4 bases, with 16 bases between them. The germline gives CDR1 SEHNR, CDR2 FQNEAQ (reference sequence). The CDR3 consists of 16 residues. The CDR3, as DNA: TGTGCCAGCAGCTCGAGAGGGGTTGGGAGTAATGAAAAACTGTTTTTT. It specifies CASSSRGVGSNEKLFF.

The chain links TRBV9 to TRBJ2-7; 9 bases map to TRBD1. V gave up 4 bases and J gave up 2 bases; unmatched junction bases: 10. The CDR3 contains 16 residues. CDR1 and CDR2 (germline): SGDLS, YYNGEE. The CDR3 DNA reads as TGTGCCAGCAGCCCCCGGAGCGACAGGGGGGCCTACGAGCAGTACTTC. This sequence encodes CASSPRSDRGAYEQYF.